The 20 T cell receptor beta chains below come from one sample, sequenced in a study of identical twins. TCRdb re-derived calls from the 5' RACE reads in MiXCR, one entry per CDR3 protein. The sample includes about 190,000 distinct CDR3 sequences, approximately 15% seen only once; the top ten take 40% to 45%. The sample also formed part of further work on T cells expressing NK-cell markers.

Sequenced: CD8+ T cells sorted from blood. Receptors originate from a woman younger than 35 in good health.

This clonotype showed up just a few times. This rearrangement joins TRBV12-3 or TRBV12-4 to TRBJ2-1; D is unclear. Trimming took off 3 bases at V and 8 bases at J, with 20 bases between the two ends. The CDR3 is 16 residues long. CDR3 nucleotide sequence: TGTGCCAGCAGTTTGACTGGGTTCGATCTGATCGATGAGCAGTTCTTC. Its translation: CASSLTGFDLIDEQFF.

This chain connects TRBV20-1 to TRBJ2-1; 10 bases fit TRBD1. The CDR3 is 18 amino acids. V gave up 3 bases and J gave up 7 bases; unmatched junction bases: 18. Looked up from germline, CDR1 is DFQATT and CDR2 is SNEGSKA (reference sequence). In DNA form, the CDR3 reads TGCAGTGCTAGGGGCGGGGGGACAGGGGATTCACTCCCTAATGAGCAGTTCTTC. Protein: CSARGGGTGDSLPNEQFF.

This chain connects TRBV13 to TRBJ2-2, with D possibly TRBD1 on 5 matching bases. Germline V CDR1 and CDR2: PRHDT, FYEKMQ (reference sequence). Trimming removed 1 base from V and 1 base from J, with 13 bases in between. The CDR3 sequence is 17 residues long. CDR3 coding DNA: TGTGCCAGCAGCTTAGTTGAAGGGGTATGGAACACCGGGGAGCTGTTTTTT. This codes for CASSLVEGVWNTGELFF.

This chain links TRBV12-3 or TRBV12-4 with TRBJ2-3; TRBD2 matches 9 bases. This CDR3 is 15 amino acids long. Losses at the gene ends were 6 bases for V and 2 bases for J; bases not matched to a gene: 6. The CDR3 DNA follows: TGTGCCAGCAGCCCTAGCGGGACATACACAGATACGCAGTATTTT. Translation: CASSPSGTYTDTQYF.

The chain is built from TRBV27 and TRBJ1-1; TRBD1 is a possible D gene (5 bases). The germline CDR1 and CDR2 sequences are MNHEY and SMNVEV (reference sequence). V lost 5 bases to trimming and J lost 0 bases, with 13 bases between them. The CDR3 runs 15 residues. The CDR3 loop reads CASSITGGMNTEAFF. The DNA of the CDR3 is TGTGCCAGCAGTATAACAGGAGGAATGAACACTGAAGCTTTCTTT.

CDR3 sequence: CASRDTIYEQYF. The DNA for the CDR3 is TGCGCCAGCAGGGACACAATCTACGAGCAGTACTTC. The J gene is TRBJ2-7, the V gene TRBV5-1, with D maybe TRBD1 (5 bases). The CDR3 contains 12 residues. Germline V gene lookup returns CDR1 SGHRS and CDR2 YFSETQ. Trimming pared 5 bases from V and 3 bases from J, leaving 9 bases between.

This clonotype was counted a few times. J is TRBJ1-6 and V is TRBV27, with TRBD1 identical over 8 bases. V was clipped by 4 bases and J by 11 bases; unmatched bases: 4. Germline CDR1 reads MNHEY; CDR2 reads SMNVEV (reference sequence). The CDR3 is made up of 13 amino acids. The DNA of the CDR3 is TGTGCCAGCAGTTCGTACAGGGGGGCACCCCTCCACTTT. This sequence encodes CASSSYRGAPLHF.

The chain is built from TRBV11-2 and TRBJ2-3; 9 bases are shared with TRBD2. Trimming removed 6 bases from V and 3 bases from J; junction bases left unmatched: 1. CDR1 and CDR2 from the germline V gene are SGHAT and FQNNGV. This CDR3 is built from 13 residues. CDR3 coding DNA: TGTGCCAGCAGGACTAGCGGAACAGATACGCAGTATTTT. Translated, it gives CASRTSGTDTQYF.

This clonotype has a count of ten or more. V gene TRBV10-3 combines with J gene TRBJ1-2, with a possible D match to TRBD1 (6 bases). The CDR3 is made up of 14 amino acids. The V gene lost 5 bases and the J gene lost 3 bases, with 13 bases spanning the gap. Germline lookup yields CDR1 ENHRY and CDR2 SYGVKD. CDR3 in DNA: TGTGCCATCAGTACAGGGCAGGGGCACTATGGCTACACCTTC. Its translation is CAISTGQGHYGYTF.

The table lists this clonotype with a few counts. J is TRBJ1-2 and V is TRBV29-1, with 7 nucleotides matching TRBD1. Losses at the gene ends were 0 bases for V and 4 bases for J; bases not matched to a gene: 17. Germline CDR1 is SQVTM and CDR2 is ANQGSEA. This CDR3 has 18 residues. The CDR3 DNA reads as TGCAGCGTTGAAGATCGACTGGGGACAGCTGATACAAGCTATGGCTACACCTTC. Protein product: CSVEDRLGTADTSYGYTF.

V usage is TRBV6-6 and J usage is TRBJ1-2, with 9 bases aligning to TRBD1. J gave up 8 bases and V 6 bases, and 4 bases lay outside the gene matches. The CDR3 sequence is 12 residues long. Germline V gene sequence: CDR1 MNHNY, CDR2 SVGAGI (reference sequence). CDR3 residues: CASRRTGEGYTF. CDR3 bases: TGTGCCAGCAGACGGACAGGGGAGGGCTACACCTTC.

This clonotype has just a few counts. The V call is TRBV20-1, the J call TRBJ2-5; D gene unclear. This CDR3 spans 10 amino acids. Trimming removed 5 bases from V and 7 bases from J, with 8 bases in between. Germline values: CDR1 DFQATT, CDR2 SNEGSKA (reference sequence). The CDR3 region has the DNA TGCAGTGCTGGCCTCGGGACCCAGTACTTC. The encoded protein is CSAGLGTQYF.

V is TRBV4-3 and J is TRBJ2-1; TRBD2 is a possible D gene (6 bases). Germline lookup yields CDR1 LGHNA and CDR2 YSLEER. This CDR3 spans 18 amino acids. The ends were cut back, 0 bases at V and 6 bases at J, with 21 bases in the middle. As DNA, the CDR3 is TGCGCCAGCAGCCAAGATTGGTTGCGTCTAGCGACCGTCAATGAGCAGTTCTTC. Translation gives CASSQDWLRLATVNEQFF.

The V gene is TRBV3-1, the J gene TRBJ2-3; 12 bases agree with TRBD2. This CDR3 is 18 amino acids long. Germline-derived CDR1 and CDR2 are LGHDT and YNNKEL (reference sequence). Trimming at V came to 2 bases and at J to 2 bases, leaving 8 bases not matched to a gene. CDR3 protein: CASSQQTSGSVITDTQYF. The CDR3 region has the DNA TGTGCCAGCAGCCAACAGACTAGCGGGAGCGTCATCACAGATACGCAGTATTTT.

This clonotype has more than one count but fewer than ten. CDR3 sequence reads: CATSGGLAGEETQYF. The DNA of the CDR3 is TGTGCCACCAGTGGAGGATTAGCGGGGGAAGAGACCCAGTACTTC. The chain is built from TRBV15 and TRBJ2-5, with TRBD2 matching 9 bases. The CDR3 is made up of 15 amino acids. Germline V gene data show CDR1 as LNHNV and CDR2 as YYDKDF (reference sequence). Trimming removed 6 bases from V and 3 bases from J; junction bases left unmatched: 8.

This clonotype was picked up a small number of times. The chain uses TRBV7-9 and TRBJ2-5; 8 bases match TRBD2. This CDR3 region has 15 residues. V dropped 6 bases and J dropped 9; count of bases not matched to a gene: 15. Germline lookup yields CDR1 SEHNR and CDR2 FQNEAQ (reference sequence). The CDR3 DNA is TGTGCCAGCAGTTCGTGGACTAGCATCGGTTTATCCCAGTACTTC. Translated, it gives CASSSWTSIGLSQYF.

V usage is TRBV9 and J usage is TRBJ2-7; 12 bases map to TRBD2. The CDR3 covers 15 residues. Trimming removed 3 bases from V and 7 bases from J; junction bases left unmatched: 8. CDR1 and CDR2 from the germline V gene are SGDLS and YYNGEE. CDR3 sequence reads: CASSGSEGLAGEQYF. DNA for the CDR3: TGTGCCAGCAGCGGGTCTGAAGGACTAGCGGGAGAGCAGTACTTC.

This clonotype showed up just a few times. This chain links TRBV25-1 with TRBJ2-5; D call uncertain. There are 11 residues in the CDR3. Germline V lookup: CDR1 MGHDK, CDR2 SYGVNS. The germline V and J ends were trimmed by 3 bases and 5 bases, with 4 bases remaining between them. CDR3 sequence reads: CASSDDETQYF. CDR3 nucleotide sequence: TGTGCCAGCAGTGATGATGAGACCCAGTACTTC.

This clonotype was counted only a few times. The gene calls are TRBV7-9 and TRBJ2-7; 9 positions agree with TRBD1. The CDR3 loop spans 17 amino acids. Germline V gene data show CDR1 as SEHNR and CDR2 as FQNEAQ (reference sequence). V lost 5 bases and J lost 3; bases outside the gene matches: 14. This CDR3 reads CASSKNTGGEYNYEQYF. The DNA for the CDR3 is TGTGCCAGCAGCAAGAATACAGGGGGCGAGTATAACTACGAGCAGTACTTC.

For the CDR3, the DNA is TGTGCCAGCACCTCACTAGCTCCTGAGCAGTTCTTC. Residues: CASTSLAPEQFF. V usage is TRBV12-3 or TRBV12-4 and J usage is TRBJ2-1, with D possibly being TRBD2 (6 bases). CDR3 length: 12 residues. V lost 7 bases and J lost 9, with 13 bases in between.